This T cell receptor beta chain was found in a study of cytomegalovirus exposure and HLA in healthy donors. Germline CDR1 is MGHRA and CDR2 is YSYEKL. The length of the CDR3 is 16 residues. V was trimmed by 1 base and J by 2 bases, leaving 12 bases between them. Sequencing was performed with immunoSEQ multiplex PCR; in TCRdb, only in-frame clones are kept and a portion is missing. This sample has roughly 140,000 clones, with approximately 91% found just once. The TCR sequence derives from a young man in good health and CMV-seronegative. The chain has TRBV4-1 and TRBJ2-1; the D gene is possibly TRBD1 (6 bases). Sequenced: PBMCs. CDR3 bases: TGCGCCAGCAGCCAAGTCGTGGACAGAGCCTACAATGAGCAGTTCTTC. Encoded protein: CASSQVVDRAYNEQFF.